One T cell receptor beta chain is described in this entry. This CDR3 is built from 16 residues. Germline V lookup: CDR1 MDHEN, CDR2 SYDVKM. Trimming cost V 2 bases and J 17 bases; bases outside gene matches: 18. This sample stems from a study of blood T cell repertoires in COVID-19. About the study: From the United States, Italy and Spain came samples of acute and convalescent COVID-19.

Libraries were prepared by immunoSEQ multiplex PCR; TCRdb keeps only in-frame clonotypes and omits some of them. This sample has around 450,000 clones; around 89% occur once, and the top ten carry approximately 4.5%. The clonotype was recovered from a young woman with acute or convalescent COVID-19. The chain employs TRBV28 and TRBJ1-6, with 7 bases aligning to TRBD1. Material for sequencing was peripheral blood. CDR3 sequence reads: CASSLDRPRGQKLFHF. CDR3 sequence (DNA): TGTGCCAGCAGTTTAGACCGTCCCAGGGGACAGAAGCTCTTCCACTTT.